The T cell receptor beta chain under discussion was sequenced for a study of regulatory T cells in long-lasting Graves disease. Trimming left V 6 bases short and J 4 bases short, with 13 bases between. CDR3 length equals 15 residues. Through Arm-PCR of CDR3 regions and iRepertoire HTBI primers, TCR beta libraries were built. TCRdb fed the multiplex PCR reads into MiXCR, producing one record per CDR3 protein. The data show 350,000 to 550,000 distinct CDR3 sequences, 15% seen once. Time point: newly diagnosed GD, antithyroid drugs for less than 3 months. With RNA extracted from PBMCs as input, the TCR library was made. This clonotype was seen only a few times. These data were also reused for a study on T cells in Graves' hyperthyroidism and ophthalmopathy. As that report states: Most clonotypes expanded in the thyroid (above 0.001) were also present in blood.

The V and J genes are TRBV12-3 or TRBV12-4 and TRBJ2-6, with unresolved D. This receptor was identified in a woman aged 30 to 39 with Graves disease. The sequencing used peripheral blood mononuclear cells (PBMCs), collected at new diagnosis, from a patient treated with antithyroid drugs. The CDR3 DNA reads TGTGCCAGCAGGGCTACAGCTGCAGGGGCCAACGTCCTGACTTTC. This encodes CASRATAAGANVLTF.